This T cell receptor beta chain was recorded in a study of vaccination and CD4 T cells after COVID-19. Study information: Two doses of either BNT162b2 or mRNA-1273 vaccine were given to participants. Post-vaccine specimens were obtained a median around 79 days after dose two (range 14 to 241).

Treatment described: approximately 9-day PBMC culture with coronavirus spike peptide pools or control peptides (ViraFEST assay). Harvesting of the unexposed donor's CD4+ T cells predated the COVID-19 pandemic (2011-2018). Isolation of CD4+ T cells by negative selection took place after more than 9 days of culture. Trimming removed 1 base from V and 0 bases from J, with 12 bases in between. The CDR3 is made up of 16 amino acids. CDR1 SGHTA and CDR2 FQGNSA come from the germline V gene. With respect to this clonotype: What it binds is not known.

With the Oncomine TCR Beta short-read assay, DNA from cultured CD4+ T cells was sequenced. Using the QIAamp micro DNA kit, genomic DNA was extracted from the CD4+ T cells that had been cultured. TCRdb used MiXCR to reprocess the PCR reads, holding one entry per CDR3 protein. The sample comprises 7,000 to 8,500 distinct CDR3 sequences, 35% to 45% of which are singletons, and under 30% rests with the top ten. The clonotype comes from a human donor in good health. The gene calls are TRBV7-2 and TRBJ1-1; D gene unclear. Source material: CD4+ T cells from blood, cultured in vitro. The CDR3 loop is CASSLGGFLMNTEAFF. The CDR3 DNA reads TGTGCCAGCAGCTTAGGAGGCTTCTTAATGAACACTGAAGCTTTCTTT.